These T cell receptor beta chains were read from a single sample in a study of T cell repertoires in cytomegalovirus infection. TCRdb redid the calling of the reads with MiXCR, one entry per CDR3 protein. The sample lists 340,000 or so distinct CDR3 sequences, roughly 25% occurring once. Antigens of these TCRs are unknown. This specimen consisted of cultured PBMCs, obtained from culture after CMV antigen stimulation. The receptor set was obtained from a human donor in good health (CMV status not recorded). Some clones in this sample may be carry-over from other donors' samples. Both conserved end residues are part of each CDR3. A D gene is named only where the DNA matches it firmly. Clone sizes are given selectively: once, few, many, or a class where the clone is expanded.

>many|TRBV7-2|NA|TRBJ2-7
CASSLVASEQYF
TGTGCCAGCAGCTTGGTAGCGAGCGAGCAGTACTTC
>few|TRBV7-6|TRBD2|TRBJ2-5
CASTRGGSETQYF
TGTGCCAGCACCCGTGGCGGGAGTGAGACCCAGTACTTC
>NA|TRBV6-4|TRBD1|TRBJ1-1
CASRGDRAEAFF
TGTGCCAGCAGGGGGGACAGGGCTGAAGCTTTCTTT
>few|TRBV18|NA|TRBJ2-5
CASSDLETQYF
TGTGCCAGCTCCGACCTGGAGACCCAGTACTTC
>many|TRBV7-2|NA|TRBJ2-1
CASRAAAPPNEQFF
TGTGCCAGCCGGGCGGCGGCTCCCCCCAATGAGCAGTTCTTC
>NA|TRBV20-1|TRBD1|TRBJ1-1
CSGQGASLTEAFF
TGCAGTGGACAGGGGGCTAGTTTGACTGAAGCTTTCTTT
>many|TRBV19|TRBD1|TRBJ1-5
CASSIGRGGFYSNQPQHF
TGTGCCAGTAGTATCGGCAGGGGGGGGTTTTATAGCAATCAGCCCCAGCATTTT
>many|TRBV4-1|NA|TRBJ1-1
CASSQLGGTMNTEAFF
TGCGCCAGCAGCCAACTAGGTGGGACCATGAACACTGAAGCTTTCTTT
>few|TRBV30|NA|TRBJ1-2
CAWRDFGPGVGRYGYTF
TGTGCCTGGAGGGACTTCGGACCGGGGGTAGGCCGGTATGGCTACACCTTC
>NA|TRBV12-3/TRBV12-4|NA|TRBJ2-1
CASTLGTKEQFF
TGTGCCAGCACCCTGGGTACCAAAGAGCAGTTCTTC
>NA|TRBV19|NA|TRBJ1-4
CASSPRDTPGTNEKLFF
TGTGCCAGTAGTCCTCGGGACACTCCTGGCACTAATGAAAAACTGTTTTTT
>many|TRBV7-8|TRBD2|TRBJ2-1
CASSLVPSGNYNEQFF
TGTGCCAGCAGCTTAGTACCTAGCGGGAATTACAATGAGCAGTTCTTC
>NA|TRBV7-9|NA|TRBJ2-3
CASSLDPGDTQYF
TGTGCCAGCAGCTTAGATCCGGGCGATACGCAGTATTTT
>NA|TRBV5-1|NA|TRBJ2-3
CASSSGQTTDTQYF
TGCGCCAGCAGCTCCGGACAGACCACAGATACGCAGTATTTT
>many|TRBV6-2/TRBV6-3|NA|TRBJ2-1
CASSYSEGLDEQFF
TGTGCCAGCAGTTACTCGGAGGGCCTCGATGAGCAGTTCTTC
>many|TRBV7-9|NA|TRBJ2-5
CASSLDPGLPRETQYF
TGTGCCAGCAGCTTAGACCCGGGACTCCCCAGGGAGACCCAGTACTTC
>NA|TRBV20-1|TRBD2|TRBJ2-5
CSARGASGRHQETQYF
TGCAGTGCTAGAGGGGCTAGCGGGAGGCACCAAGAGACCCAGTACTTC
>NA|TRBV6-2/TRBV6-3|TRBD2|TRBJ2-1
CASGVAGGPAWNEQFF
TGTGCCAGCGGAGTAGCGGGAGGACCGGCTTGGAATGAGCAGTTCTTC
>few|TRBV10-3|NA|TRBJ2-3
CAIRDGAGGDTQYF
TGTGCCATCAGGGACGGAGCTGGAGGAGATACGCAGTATTTT
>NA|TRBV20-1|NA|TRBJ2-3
CSALAGAGDTQYF
TGCAGTGCTTTGGCGGGGGCGGGAGATACGCAGTATTTT
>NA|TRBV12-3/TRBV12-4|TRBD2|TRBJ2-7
CASSRAPGLAGRDEQYF
TGTGCCAGCAGTCGCGCCCCTGGACTAGCGGGGAGGGACGAGCAGTACTTC
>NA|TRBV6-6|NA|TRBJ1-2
CASSPRESRGYTF
TGTGCCAGCAGCCCACGCGAAAGTCGCGGCTACACCTTC
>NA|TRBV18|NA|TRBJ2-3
CASSEFRLSDTQYF
TGTGCCAGCTCCGAATTTCGCCTGTCAGATACGCAGTATTTT
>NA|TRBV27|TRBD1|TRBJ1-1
CASSPLTGRAFF
TGTGCCAGCAGTCCTTTGACAGGGCGAGCTTTCTTT
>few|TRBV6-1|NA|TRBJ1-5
CASAVGVGGNQPQHF
TGTGCCAGCGCTGTCGGCGTGGGGGGCAATCAGCCCCAGCATTTT
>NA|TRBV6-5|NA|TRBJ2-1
CASSSPLTGNEQFF
TGTGCCAGCAGTTCCCCCTTGACTGGAAATGAGCAGTTCTTC
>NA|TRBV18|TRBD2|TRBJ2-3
CASSPTTSGSTDTQYF
TGTGCCAGCTCACCAACAACTAGCGGATCCACAGATACGCAGTATTTT
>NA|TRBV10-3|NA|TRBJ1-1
CAISDGRGWNTEAFF
TGTGCCATCAGTGATGGTCGTGGCTGGAACACTGAAGCTTTCTTT
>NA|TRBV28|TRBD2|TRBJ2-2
CASSLFRVWREDPTGELFF
TGTGCCAGCAGTTTATTTCGGGTGTGGCGGGAGGACCCCACCGGGGAGCTGTTTTTT
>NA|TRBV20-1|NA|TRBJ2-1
CSARGLPFDEQFF
TGCAGTGCTAGAGGGCTCCCTTTCGATGAGCAGTTCTTC
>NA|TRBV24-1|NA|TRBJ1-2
CATSLGWNYGYTF
TGTGCCACCAGTTTGGGGTGGAACTATGGCTACACCTTC
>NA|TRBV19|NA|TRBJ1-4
CASSPQRNEKLFF
TGTGCCAGTAGTCCTCAGAGGAATGAAAAACTGTTTTTT
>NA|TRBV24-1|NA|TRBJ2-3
CATSDRGTDTQYF
TGTGCCACCAGTGATCGGGGGACAGATACGCAGTATTTT
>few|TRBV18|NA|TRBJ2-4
CASSPGRVVKNIQYF
TGTGCCAGCTCACCCGGCAGGGTAGTCAAAAACATTCAGTACTTC
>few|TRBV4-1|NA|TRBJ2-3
CASSPRVASMDTQYF
TGCGCCAGCAGCCCAAGGGTGGCATCCATGGATACGCAGTATTTT
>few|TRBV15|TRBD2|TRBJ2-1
CATSSTSGNNEQFF
TGTGCCACCAGCAGCACTAGCGGCAACAATGAGCAGTTCTTC
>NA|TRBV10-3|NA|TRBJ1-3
CAISESIASGNTIYF
TGTGCCATCAGTGAGTCAATTGCCTCTGGAAACACCATATATTTT
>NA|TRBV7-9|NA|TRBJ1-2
CASSLPAGTFQGPFGYGYTF
TGTGCCAGCAGCCTCCCTGCCGGGACTTTCCAAGGGCCTTTTGGCTATGGCTACACCTTC
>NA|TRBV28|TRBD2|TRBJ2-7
CASSLPRRGVYEQYF
TGTGCCAGCAGTTTGCCCAGGCGGGGGGTTTACGAGCAGTACTTC
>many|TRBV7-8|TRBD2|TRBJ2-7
CASSLVGTSGRYEQYF
TGTGCCAGCAGCTTAGTTGGGACTAGCGGGAGGTACGAGCAGTACTTC
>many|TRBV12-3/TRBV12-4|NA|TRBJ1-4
CASSLRGIFSSGREKLFF
TGTGCCAGCAGTTTAAGAGGTATCTTCAGCTCCGGAAGGGAAAAACTGTTTTTT
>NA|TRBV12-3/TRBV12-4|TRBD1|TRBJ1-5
CASSPRGRSNQPQHF
TGTGCCAGCAGTCCCAGGGGGCGTAGCAATCAGCCCCAGCATTTT
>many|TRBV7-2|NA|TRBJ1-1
CASSSWDGNTEAFF
TGTGCCAGCAGCTCTTGGGACGGGAACACTGAAGCTTTCTTT
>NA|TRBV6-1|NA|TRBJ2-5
CASIPGNEETQYF
TGTGCCAGCATCCCCGGAAATGAAGAGACCCAGTACTTC
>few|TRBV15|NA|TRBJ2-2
CATSRAGDATGELFF
TGTGCCACCAGCAGAGCGGGGGACGCCACCGGGGAGCTGTTTTTT
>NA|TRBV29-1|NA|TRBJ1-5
CSVEQELGQPQHF
TGCAGCGTTGAACAGGAGCTCGGTCAGCCCCAGCATTTT
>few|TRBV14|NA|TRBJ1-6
CASSQEGGSYNSPLHF
TGTGCCAGCAGCCAAGAAGGAGGAAGCTATAATTCACCCCTCCACTTT
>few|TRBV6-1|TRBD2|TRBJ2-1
CASSSTSGSNEQFF
TGTGCCAGCAGTTCGACTAGCGGGAGTAATGAGCAGTTCTTC
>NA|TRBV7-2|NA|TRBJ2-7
CASSLAGGREQYF
TGTGCCAGCAGCTTAGCGGGGGGTCGTGAGCAGTACTTC